The 20 T cell receptor beta chains presented below share a single source sample, sequenced in a study of monozygotic twins with inflammatory bowel disease. After re-calling the 5' RACE reads, TCRdb lists one entry per CDR3 protein, DNA absent. Its table records over 35,000 distinct CDR3 sequences. The sample taken for sequencing was blood. These receptors all stem from a human donor with ulcerative colitis or Crohn's disease, or a healthy co-twin of an affected twin (not recorded which).

The chain combines TRBV2 with TRBJ2-2; no DNA is available, so the TRBD1 call from TCRdb remains unchecked. CDR1 SNHLY and CDR2 FYNNEI come from the germline V gene. CDR3 size: 15 residues. Here the CDR3 reads CASSRLTPNTGELFF.

The rearrangement joins TRBV19 to TRBJ2-7; TCRdb indicates TRBD1, and absent DNA this call remains unverified. There are 14 residues in the CDR3. Per the germline V gene, CDR1 is LNHDA and CDR2 is SQIVND (reference sequence). The CDR3 reads CASSAGPISYEQYF.

This rearrangement joins TRBV7-9 to TRBJ2-7; the TRBD1 assignment by TCRdb is unverifiable without DNA. Germline V gives CDR1 SEHNR, CDR2 FQNEAQ (reference sequence). The CDR3 consists of 15 residues. CDR3 sequence reads: CASSSTRTGEIEQYF.

The V call is TRBV10-1, the J call TRBJ2-3. CDR3 length equals 14 residues. Germline lookup yields CDR1 WNHNN and CDR2 SYGVQD (reference sequence). The CDR3: CASSEQEPTDTQYF.

The genes are TRBV6-2 or TRBV6-3 and TRBJ2-2; TCRdb returns TRBD2, unconfirmable since there is no DNA. Germline V gene lookup returns CDR1 MNHEY and CDR2 SVGEGT. CDR3 length: 14 residues. The CDR3 region is CASTPGRDSGELFF.

The chain couples TRBV30 to TRBJ2-6. Germline CDR1 GTSNPN, CDR2 SVGIG (reference sequence). This CDR3 has 13 residues. CDR3 protein: CASDSSGANVLTF.

V gene TRBV28 combines with J gene TRBJ2-2. The CDR3 consists of 18 residues. CDR1 MDHEN and CDR2 SYDVKM come from the germline V gene. The chain's CDR3 is CASTPSGGRFANTGELFF.

This chain uses TRBV3-1 with TRBJ1-2. This CDR3 is 14 amino acids long. Germline CDR1 reads LGHDT; CDR2 reads YNNKEL (reference sequence). CDR3 in amino acids: CASSQHTWTDGYTF.

The chain employs TRBV2 and TRBJ2-1; TCRdb lists TRBD1, though no DNA is available to test this call. The CDR3 has 14 amino acids. The germline gives CDR1 SNHLY, CDR2 FYNNEI. CDR3 sequence: CASSENRNDNEQFF.

CDR3 sequence: CSPSGRGPYEQYF. The chain carries TRBV20-1 and TRBJ2-7. From germline, CDR1 is DFQATT and CDR2 SNEGSKA (reference sequence). The CDR3 covers 13 residues.

The chain uses TRBV29-1 and TRBJ1-1; the TCRdb call, TRBD1, lacks DNA for checking. CDR1 is SQVTM and CDR2 is ANQGSEA in the germline V gene. The CDR3 sequence is 11 residues long. CDR3 sequence: CSVGKGFEAFF.

This rearrangement joins TRBV7-2 to TRBJ1-1. This CDR3 comprises 13 residues. Germline V lookup: CDR1 SGHTA, CDR2 FQGNSA. Here the CDR3 reads CASSLDPPTEAFF. The full variable domain, rest sourced from reference TRBV7-2 and TRBJ1-1, is GAGVSQSPSNKVTEKGKDVELRCDPISGHTALYWYRQSLGQGLEFLIYFQGNSAPDKSGLPSDRFSAERTGGSVSTLTIQRTQQEDSAVYLCASSLDPPTEAFFGQGTRLTVV.

The chain's CDR3 is CAISAAGAQETQYF. This chain uses TRBV10-3 with TRBJ2-5; TCRdb outputs TRBD1, but without DNA this stays unchecked. This CDR3 contains 14 residues. Germline values: CDR1 ENHRY, CDR2 SYGVKD.

The chain is built from TRBV29-1 and TRBJ2-1; the TCRdb call, TRBD2, lacks DNA for checking. The CDR3 length is 15 residues. Germline assignment: CDR1 SQVTM and CDR2 ANQGSEA. The CDR3 loop reads CSAPTTSGRYNEQFF.

The V call is TRBV30, the J call TRBJ1-1; TCRdb returns TRBD1, unconfirmable since there is no DNA. This CDR3 is 13 amino acids long. Looked up from germline, CDR1 is GTSNPN and CDR2 is SVGIG (reference sequence). The CDR3 is CAWSEGGVTEAFF.

The rearrangement uses TRBV7-9 and TRBJ1-2. CDR3 size: 16 residues. Germline V CDR1 and CDR2: SEHNR, FQNEAQ (reference sequence). The chain's CDR3 is CASSLGIQPSNYGYTF.

The chain couples TRBV3-1 to TRBJ2-7; TCRdb indicates TRBD1, and absent DNA this call remains unverified. The CDR3 has 14 amino acids. Looked up from germline, CDR1 is LGHDT and CDR2 is YNNKEL (reference sequence). Here the CDR3 reads CASSGAGRRYEQYF.

V and J are TRBV7-8 and TRBJ1-2. Looked up from germline, CDR1 is SGHVS and CDR2 is FQNEAQ. The length of the CDR3 is 13 residues. The CDR3: CASSLDTGYGYTF.

The chain carries TRBV9 and TRBJ2-2. The CDR3 contains 14 residues. Germline V gives CDR1 SGDLS, CDR2 YYNGEE. CDR3: CASSVEGYTGELFF.

The V and J genes are TRBV20-1 and TRBJ1-2. There are 16 residues in the CDR3. Germline V gene data show CDR1 as DFQATT and CDR2 as SNEGSKA (reference sequence). The CDR3 sequence: CSARTPDRWGFYGYTF.